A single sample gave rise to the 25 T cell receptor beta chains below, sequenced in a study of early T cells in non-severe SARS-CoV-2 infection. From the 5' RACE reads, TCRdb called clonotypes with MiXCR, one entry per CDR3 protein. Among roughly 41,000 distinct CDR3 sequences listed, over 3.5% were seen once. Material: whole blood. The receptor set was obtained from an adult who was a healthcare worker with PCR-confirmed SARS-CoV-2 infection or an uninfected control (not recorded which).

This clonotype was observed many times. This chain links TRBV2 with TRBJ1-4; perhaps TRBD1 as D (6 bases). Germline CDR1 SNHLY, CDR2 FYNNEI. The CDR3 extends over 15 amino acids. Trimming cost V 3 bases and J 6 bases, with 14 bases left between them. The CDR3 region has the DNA TGTGCCAGCAGTGACGTTCACAGGGCTGATGAAAAACTGTTTTTT. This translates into CASSDVHRADEKLFF.

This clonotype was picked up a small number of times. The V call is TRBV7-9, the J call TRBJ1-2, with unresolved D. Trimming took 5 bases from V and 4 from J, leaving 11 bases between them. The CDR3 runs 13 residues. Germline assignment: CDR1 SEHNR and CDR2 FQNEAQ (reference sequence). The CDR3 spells CASSPDAFYGYTF. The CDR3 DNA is TGTGCCAGCAGCCCCGACGCATTCTATGGCTACACCTTC.

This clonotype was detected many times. CDR3: CSAPSRSGGDTDTQYF. The CDR3 bases are TGCAGTGCCCCAAGCAGGAGCGGGGGGGATACAGATACGCAGTATTTT. The V gene is TRBV20-1, the J gene TRBJ2-3, with TRBD2 identical over 10 bases. The CDR3 has 16 residues. Germline CDR1 reads DFQATT; CDR2 reads SNEGSKA (reference sequence). V shed 6 bases, J shed 3 bases, and the junction held 12 bases outside the gene matches.

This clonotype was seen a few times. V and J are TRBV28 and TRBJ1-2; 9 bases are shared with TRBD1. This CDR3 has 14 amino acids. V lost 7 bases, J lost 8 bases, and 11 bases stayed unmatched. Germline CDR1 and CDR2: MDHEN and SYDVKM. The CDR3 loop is CASTGTGRFLGYTF. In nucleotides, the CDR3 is TGTGCCAGCACTGGGACAGGGCGGTTTTTGGGCTACACCTTC.

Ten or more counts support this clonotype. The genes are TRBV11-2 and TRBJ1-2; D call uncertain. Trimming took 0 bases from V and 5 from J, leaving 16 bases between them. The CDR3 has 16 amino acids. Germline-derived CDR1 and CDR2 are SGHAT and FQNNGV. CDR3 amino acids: CASSLETGSYPYGYTF. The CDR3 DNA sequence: TGTGCCAGCAGCTTAGAGACCGGGTCCTATCCTTATGGCTACACCTTC. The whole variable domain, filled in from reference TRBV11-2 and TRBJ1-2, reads EAGVAQSPRYKIIEKRQSVAFWCNPISGHATLYWYQQILGQGPKLLIQFQNNGVVDDSQLPKDRFSAERLKGVDSTLKIQPAKLEDSAVYLCASSLETGSYPYGYTFGSGTRLTVV.

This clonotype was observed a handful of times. CDR3 amino acids: CASSETGQAGETQYF. The DNA of the CDR3 is TGCGCCAGCAGTGAGACGGGACAGGCGGGAGAGACCCAGTACTTC. V is TRBV10-1 and J is TRBJ2-5; 8 bases agree with TRBD1. Unmatched junction bases numbered 6, after V lost 2 bases and J lost 4 bases. Looked up from germline, CDR1 is WNHNN and CDR2 is SYGVQD (reference sequence). This CDR3 comprises 15 residues.

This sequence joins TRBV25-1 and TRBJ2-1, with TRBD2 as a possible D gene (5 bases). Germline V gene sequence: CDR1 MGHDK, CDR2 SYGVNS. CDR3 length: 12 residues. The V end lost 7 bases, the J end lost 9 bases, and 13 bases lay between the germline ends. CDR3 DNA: TGTGCCAGCACCTTCGGGGAAACTGAGCAGTTCTTC. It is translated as CASTFGETEQFF.

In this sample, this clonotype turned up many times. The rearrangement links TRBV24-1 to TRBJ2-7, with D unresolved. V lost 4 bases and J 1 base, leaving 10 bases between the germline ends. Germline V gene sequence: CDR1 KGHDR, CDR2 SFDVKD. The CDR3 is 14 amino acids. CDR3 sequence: CATSEGGTSYEQYF. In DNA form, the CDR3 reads TGTGCCACCAGTGAAGGTGGAACGTCCTACGAGCAGTACTTC.

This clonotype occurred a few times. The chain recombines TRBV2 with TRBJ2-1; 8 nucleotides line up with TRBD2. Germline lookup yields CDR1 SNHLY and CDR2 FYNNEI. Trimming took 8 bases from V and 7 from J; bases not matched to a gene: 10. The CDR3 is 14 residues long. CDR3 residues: CASRLKSGGNEQFF. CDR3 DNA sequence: TGTGCCAGCCGGCTTAAGAGCGGGGGAAATGAGCAGTTCTTC.

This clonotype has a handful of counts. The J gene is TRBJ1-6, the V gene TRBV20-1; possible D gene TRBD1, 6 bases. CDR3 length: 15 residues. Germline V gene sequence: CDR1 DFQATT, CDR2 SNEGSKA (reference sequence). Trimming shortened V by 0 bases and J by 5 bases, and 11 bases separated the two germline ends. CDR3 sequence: CSAREQSGDNSPLHF. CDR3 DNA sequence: TGCAGTGCTAGAGAGCAGTCAGGGGATAATTCACCCCTCCACTTT.

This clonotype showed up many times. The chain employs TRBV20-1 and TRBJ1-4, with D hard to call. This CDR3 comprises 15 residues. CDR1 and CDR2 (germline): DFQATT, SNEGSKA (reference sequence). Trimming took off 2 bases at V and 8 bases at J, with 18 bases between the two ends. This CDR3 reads CSARSLDFSREKLFF. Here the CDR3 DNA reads TGCAGTGCTAGATCTCTAGACTTCTCGAGGGAAAAACTGTTTTTT.

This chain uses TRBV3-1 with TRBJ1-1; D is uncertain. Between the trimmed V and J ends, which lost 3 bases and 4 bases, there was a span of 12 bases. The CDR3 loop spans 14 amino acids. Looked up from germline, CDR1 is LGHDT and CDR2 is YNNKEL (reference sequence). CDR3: CASSHYRERTEAFF. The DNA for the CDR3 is TGTGCCAGCAGCCATTACCGGGAGCGCACTGAAGCTTTCTTT.

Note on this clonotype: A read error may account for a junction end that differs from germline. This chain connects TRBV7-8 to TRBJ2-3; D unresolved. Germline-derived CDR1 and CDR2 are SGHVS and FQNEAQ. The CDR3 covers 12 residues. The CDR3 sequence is CASSLYADTLYF. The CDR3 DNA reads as TGTGCCAGCAGCCTCTACGCAGATACGCTGTATTTT.

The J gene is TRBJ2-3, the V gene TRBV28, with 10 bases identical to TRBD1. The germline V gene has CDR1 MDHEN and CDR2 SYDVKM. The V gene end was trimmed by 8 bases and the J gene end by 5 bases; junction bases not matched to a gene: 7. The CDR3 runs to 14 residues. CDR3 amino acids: CASRRDRGLDTQYF. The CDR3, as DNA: TGTGCCAGCCGGCGGGACAGGGGTTTAGATACGCAGTATTTT.

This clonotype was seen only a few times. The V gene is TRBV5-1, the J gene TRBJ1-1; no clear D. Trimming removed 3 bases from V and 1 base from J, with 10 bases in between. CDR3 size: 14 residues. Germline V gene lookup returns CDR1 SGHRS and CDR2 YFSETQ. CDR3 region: CASSSRTANTEAFF. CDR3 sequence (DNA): TGCGCCAGCAGCTCTCGGACGGCGAACACTGAAGCTTTCTTT.

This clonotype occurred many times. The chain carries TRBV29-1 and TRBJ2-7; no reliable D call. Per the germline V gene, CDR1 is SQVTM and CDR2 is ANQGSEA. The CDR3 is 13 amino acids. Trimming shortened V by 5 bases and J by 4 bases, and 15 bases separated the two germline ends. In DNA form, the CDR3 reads TGCAGCGTTTCCTCCGGAGAAGGGTACGAGCAGTACTTC. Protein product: CSVSSGEGYEQYF.

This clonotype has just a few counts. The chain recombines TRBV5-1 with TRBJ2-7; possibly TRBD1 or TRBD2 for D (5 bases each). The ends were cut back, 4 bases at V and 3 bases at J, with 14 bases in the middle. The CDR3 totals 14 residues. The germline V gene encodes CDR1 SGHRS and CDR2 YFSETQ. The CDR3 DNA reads TGCGCCAGCAGCCCTAGGGGAGTAATCTACGAGCAGTACTTC. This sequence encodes CASSPRGVIYEQYF.

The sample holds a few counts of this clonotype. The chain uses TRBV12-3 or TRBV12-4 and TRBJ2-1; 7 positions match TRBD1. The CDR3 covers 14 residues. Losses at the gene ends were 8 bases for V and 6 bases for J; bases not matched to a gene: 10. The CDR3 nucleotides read TGTGCCAGCCTAGACAGGGTTCTCCCCAATGAGCAGTTCTTC. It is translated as CASLDRVLPNEQFF.

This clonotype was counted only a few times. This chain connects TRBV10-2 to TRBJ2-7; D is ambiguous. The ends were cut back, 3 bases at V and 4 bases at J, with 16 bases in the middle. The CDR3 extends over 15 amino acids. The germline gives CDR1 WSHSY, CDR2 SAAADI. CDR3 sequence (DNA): TGCGCCAGCAGTGATTTGGAATACAGTTCGTACGAGCAGTACTTC. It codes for CASSDLEYSSYEQYF.

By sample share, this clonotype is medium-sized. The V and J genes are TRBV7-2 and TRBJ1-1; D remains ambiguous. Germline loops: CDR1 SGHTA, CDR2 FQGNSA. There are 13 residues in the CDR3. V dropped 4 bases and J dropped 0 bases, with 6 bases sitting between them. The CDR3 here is CASSSRMNTEAFF. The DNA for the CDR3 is TGTGCCAGCAGCTCGCGTATGAACACTGAAGCTTTCTTT.

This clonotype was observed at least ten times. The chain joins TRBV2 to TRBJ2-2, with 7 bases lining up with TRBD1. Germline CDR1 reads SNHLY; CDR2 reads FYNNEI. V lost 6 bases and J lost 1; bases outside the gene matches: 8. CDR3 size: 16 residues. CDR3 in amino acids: CASRFGQDQNTGELFF. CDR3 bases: TGTGCCAGCAGGTTCGGACAGGACCAGAACACCGGGGAGCTGTTTTTT.

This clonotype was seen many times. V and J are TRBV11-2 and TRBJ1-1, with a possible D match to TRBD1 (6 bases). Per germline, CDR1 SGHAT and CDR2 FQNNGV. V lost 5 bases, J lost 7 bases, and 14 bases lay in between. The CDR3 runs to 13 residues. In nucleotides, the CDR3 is TGTGCCAGCAGCCGCCGACAGGTCAGTGAAGCTTTCTTT. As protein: CASSRRQVSEAFF.

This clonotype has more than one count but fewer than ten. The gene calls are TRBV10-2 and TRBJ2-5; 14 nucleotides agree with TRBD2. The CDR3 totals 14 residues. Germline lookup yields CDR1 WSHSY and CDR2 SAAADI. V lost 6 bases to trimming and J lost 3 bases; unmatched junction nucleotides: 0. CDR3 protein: CASRGLAGEETQYF. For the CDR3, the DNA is TGCGCCAGCAGGGGACTAGCGGGGGAAGAGACCCAGTACTTC.

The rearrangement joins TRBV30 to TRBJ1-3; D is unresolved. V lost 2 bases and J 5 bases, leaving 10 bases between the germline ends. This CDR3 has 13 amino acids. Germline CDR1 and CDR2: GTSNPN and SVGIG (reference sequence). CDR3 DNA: TGTGCCTGGAGTCCCGCCACTAGAAACACCATATATTTT. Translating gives CAWSPATRNTIYF.

The CDR3 sequence is CASLGGNPGYGYTF. CDR3 nucleotides: TGTGCCAGCCTTGGAGGCAACCCGGGCTATGGCTACACCTTC. The rearrangement links TRBV28 to TRBJ1-2; D gene unclear. Trimming removed 8 bases from V and 4 bases from J, with 17 bases in between. Germline assignment: CDR1 MDHEN and CDR2 SYDVKM. This CDR3 has 14 residues.